One sample yielded the 23 T cell receptor beta chains listed below, sequenced in a study of neurological immune-mediated disorders. TCRdb fed the 5' RACE reads into MiXCR, producing one record per CDR3 protein. The data show 95,000 to 150,000 distinct CDR3 sequences, about 3.2% seen once. Sequencing was done on a sample of PBMCs. The receptors stem from a woman aged 30 to 39 with multiple sclerosis.

The sample holds many counts of this clonotype. This rearrangement joins TRBV29-1 to TRBJ2-3; no firm D call. Deletions cut 1 base from V and 3 bases from J, with 8 bases between. Germline CDR1 and CDR2: SQVTM and ANQGSEA. This CDR3 spans 13 amino acids. The DNA for the CDR3 is TGCAGCGTTGAAGTTTGGACGACAGATACGCAGTATTTT. Residues: CSVEVWTTDTQYF.

This clonotype was counted at least ten times. The chain carries TRBV7-8 and TRBJ2-3; 15 bases are a match to TRBD2. CDR1 and CDR2 (germline): SGHVS, FQNEAQ. With V trimmed by 5 bases and J by 4 bases, 7 bases remained unmatched. This CDR3 has 17 amino acids. CDR3 sequence (DNA): TGTGCCAGCAGCCCACAAGGACTAGCGGGAGGGCCAGATACGCAGTATTTT. Translated, it gives CASSPQGLAGGPDTQYF.

There are many counts of this clonotype. The chain combines TRBV5-6 with TRBJ2-1; the match to TRBD1 covers 10 bases. Trimming took 2 bases from V and 5 from J; bases not matched to a gene: 10. This CDR3 comprises 17 residues. The V gene's germline CDR1 is SGHDT and CDR2 YYEEEE. This chain's CDR3 is CASSLVRQGADHNEQFF. CDR3 bases: TGTGCCAGCAGCTTAGTCCGACAGGGGGCGGACCACAATGAGCAGTTCTTC.

This clonotype was recorded at least ten times. This sequence joins TRBV29-1 and TRBJ2-6; D not certain. The CDR3 length is 16 residues. The V and J ends lost 4 bases and 0 bases respectively, with 13 bases between them. Germline V CDR1 and CDR2: SQVTM, ANQGSEA. Here the CDR3 reads CSVAEAISSGANVLTF. The CDR3 DNA sequence: TGCAGCGTTGCCGAGGCGATAAGCTCTGGGGCCAACGTCCTGACTTTC.

This clonotype was counted ten times or more. J is TRBJ2-4 and V is TRBV20-1; the match to TRBD2 covers 16 bases. The CDR3 consists of 17 residues. The germline V gene encodes CDR1 DFQATT and CDR2 SNEGSKA (reference sequence). With V trimmed by 4 bases and J by 0 bases, 3 bases remained unmatched. The CDR3 DNA follows: TGCAGTGCTACCGGGACTAGCGGGAGGGCAGCCAAAAACATTCAGTACTTC. Protein product: CSATGTSGRAAKNIQYF.

This clonotype was seen ten or more times. This rearrangement joins TRBV29-1 to TRBJ2-2, with D possibly being TRBD2 (6 bases). Trimming removed 6 bases at V and 7 bases at J, with 15 bases between. Germline CDR1 and CDR2: SQVTM and ANQGSEA. The CDR3 extends over 13 amino acids. The CDR3 is CSVAGTPGGELFF. DNA for the CDR3: TGCAGCGTCGCGGGGACCCCCGGCGGGGAGCTGTTTTTT.

The rearrangement links TRBV27 to TRBJ2-2; D is unresolved. The CDR3 is made up of 14 amino acids. V was pared by 4 bases and J by 6 bases, with 12 bases between. CDR1 and CDR2 (germline): MNHEY, SMNVEV (reference sequence). The CDR3 region has the DNA TGTGCCAGCAGTTCCCCCCCCCATCCCGGGGAGCTGTTTTTT. Translation gives CASSSPPHPGELFF.

This clonotype has a count of ten or more. The CDR3 loop reads CSAMDPGSVHQETQYF. For the CDR3, the DNA is TGCAGTGCTATGGATCCCGGGAGCGTGCACCAAGAGACCCAGTACTTC. This chain joins TRBV20-1 and TRBJ2-5, with a weak D call TRBD2 (6 bases). The V gene lost 4 bases and the J gene lost 0 bases, with 18 bases spanning the gap. Germline V gene data show CDR1 as DFQATT and CDR2 as SNEGSKA (reference sequence). The CDR3 has 16 amino acids.

This clonotype was detected many times. V and J are TRBV5-1 and TRBJ2-1, with unresolved D. Germline CDR1 reads SGHRS; CDR2 reads YFSETQ. There are 15 residues in the CDR3. V dropped 0 bases and J dropped 0 bases, with 7 bases sitting between them. In DNA form, the CDR3 reads TGCGCCAGCAGCTTGGCCGTGAGCTCCTACAATGAGCAGTTCTTC. Translated, it gives CASSLAVSSYNEQFF.

This clonotype was observed many times. V and J are TRBV5-1 and TRBJ2-7, with 7 bases that match TRBD2. Trimming took 2 bases from V and 6 from J; bases not matched to a gene: 8. This CDR3 region has 14 residues. The V gene's germline CDR1 is SGHRS and CDR2 YFSETQ. As DNA, the CDR3 is TGCGCCAGCAGCTTTGGGAGGGCGAAGGCCGAGCAGTACTTC. This translates into CASSFGRAKAEQYF.

This clonotype was counted many times. V and J are TRBV6-6 and TRBJ1-1; no definite D call. Germline-derived CDR1 and CDR2 are MNHNY and SVGAGI (reference sequence). The germline V and J ends were trimmed by 8 bases and 4 bases, with 14 bases remaining between them. The CDR3 loop spans 13 amino acids. The CDR3 sequence: CASRGLVGTEAFF. The CDR3 DNA is TGTGCCAGCCGTGGACTGGTTGGCACTGAAGCTTTCTTT.

The chain employs TRBV20-1 and TRBJ2-1; TRBD2 matches at 12 bases. The CDR3 spans 15 residues. V trimming: 2 bases; J trimming: 5 bases; junction bases outside the gene matches: 4. Germline values: CDR1 DFQATT, CDR2 SNEGSKA (reference sequence). The CDR3 sequence: CSARLAGGDNNEQFF. The CDR3 nucleotides read TGCAGTGCTAGACTAGCGGGAGGGGATAACAATGAGCAGTTCTTC.

The V gene is TRBV20-1, the J gene TRBJ1-1; D uncertain. Trimming removed 0 bases at V and 4 bases at J, with 9 bases between. Germline values: CDR1 DFQATT, CDR2 SNEGSKA (reference sequence). The CDR3 has 13 amino acids. The CDR3 region has the DNA TGCAGTGCTAGAGAGGGAGTGATCACTGAAGCTTTCTTT. It translates to CSAREGVITEAFF.

This clonotype was found many times. V gene TRBV6-1 combines with J gene TRBJ2-3; D might be TRBD2 (5 bases). The CDR3 loop spans 15 amino acids. V lost 1 base and J lost 3, with 11 bases in between. Per the germline V gene, CDR1 is MNHNS and CDR2 is SASEGT. For the CDR3, the DNA is TGTGCCAGCAGTGAAGAGAAGCGGCAAACAGATACGCAGTATTTT. Protein product: CASSEEKRQTDTQYF.

There are many counts of this clonotype. The rearrangement joins TRBV6-5 to TRBJ2-1; 9 bases line up with TRBD2. Trimming cost V 2 bases and J 7 bases; bases outside gene matches: 12. The CDR3 loop spans 17 amino acids. Per germline, CDR1 MNHEY and CDR2 SVGAGI. CDR3 loop: CASSYTPGGRAWNEQFF. The CDR3 coding sequence is TGTGCCAGCAGTTACACCCCTGGCGGGAGGGCCTGGAATGAGCAGTTCTTC.

For this clonotype: With a much larger clone just one base away, this may be a read error. As DNA, the CDR3 is TGTGACAGCCTCGGAGGTGTTACGCAGTATTTT. As protein: CDSLGGVTQYF. The chain links TRBV6-2 or TRBV6-3 to TRBJ2-3; possible D gene TRBD2, 5 bases. The CDR3 runs 11 residues. Per the germline V gene, CDR1 is MNHEY and CDR2 is SVGEGT.

This clonotype was picked up many times. CDR3 sequence reads: CASSLGADEQFF. As DNA, the CDR3 is TGTGCCAGCAGCTTAGGGGCTGATGAGCAGTTCTTC. The chain links TRBV7-9 to TRBJ2-1; D remains ambiguous. Germline-derived CDR1 and CDR2 are SEHNR and FQNEAQ (reference sequence). Trimming removed 1 base at V and 8 bases at J, with 6 bases between. The CDR3 has 12 residues.

Concerning this clonotype: Since a much larger clone is just one base distant, this may be a read error. The V call is TRBV6-2 or TRBV6-3, the J call TRBJ2-7; no clear D. Trimming pared 10 bases from V and 0 bases from J, leaving 10 bases between. The germline V gene encodes CDR1 MNHEY and CDR2 SVGEGT. The CDR3 loop spans 12 amino acids. CDR3 loop: CAIGRSSYEQYF. The CDR3 bases are TGTGCCATCGGAAGGAGCTCCTACGAGCAGTACTTC.

This clonotype occurred many times. This chain connects TRBV20-1 to TRBJ2-2; 9 nucleotides line up with TRBD1. The CDR3 is 14 amino acids. Germline trimming cut 5 bases from V and 6 bases from J; bases unmatched to any gene: 7. Germline V gene sequence: CDR1 DFQATT, CDR2 SNEGSKA (reference sequence). In DNA, the CDR3 is TGCAGTGCTCCCGGGACAGGGAAACCCGGGGAGCTGTTTTTT. As protein: CSAPGTGKPGELFF.

The chain is built from TRBV4-3 and TRBJ2-7, with TRBD2 as a possible D gene (5 bases). Trimming took 0 bases from V and 6 from J, leaving 15 bases between them. CDR3 length: 15 amino acids. Germline CDR1 is LGHNA and CDR2 is YSLEER. CDR3 protein: CASSQDRDIASEQYF. The CDR3, as DNA: TGCGCCAGCAGCCAAGATCGGGATATTGCTTCCGAGCAGTACTTC.

In this sample, this clonotype turned up many times. This chain connects TRBV7-2 to TRBJ2-2; a possible D gene is TRBD2 (6 bases). Germline V gene sequence: CDR1 SGHTA, CDR2 FQGNSA. The CDR3 spans 15 residues. The V and J ends lost 5 bases and 6 bases respectively, with 16 bases between them. The CDR3 region is CASSHAGTDPGELFF. The CDR3 region has the DNA TGTGCCAGCAGCCACGCGGGGACTGATCCCGGGGAGCTGTTTTTT.

This clonotype was detected many times. The rearrangement uses TRBV20-1 and TRBJ1-1; a weak D match, TRBD1 (6 bases). The CDR3 has 12 amino acids. Germline-derived CDR1 and CDR2 are DFQATT and SNEGSKA (reference sequence). The ends were cut back, 3 bases at V and 1 base at J, with 6 bases in the middle. The CDR3 protein is CSARTGNTEAFF. The CDR3 bases are TGCAGTGCTAGGACAGGGAACACTGAAGCTTTCTTT.

This clonotype has ten or more counts. In DNA, the CDR3 is TGTGCCAGCAGCTTAGTTGGCCGGGGCGGGGGGACCTACGAGCAGTACTTC. Translating gives CASSLVGRGGGTYEQYF. The chain carries TRBV7-2 and TRBJ2-7; 8 nucleotides match TRBD2. J lost 2 bases, V lost 1 base, and 10 bases had no gene match. Germline values: CDR1 SGHTA, CDR2 FQGNSA. The CDR3 consists of 17 residues.